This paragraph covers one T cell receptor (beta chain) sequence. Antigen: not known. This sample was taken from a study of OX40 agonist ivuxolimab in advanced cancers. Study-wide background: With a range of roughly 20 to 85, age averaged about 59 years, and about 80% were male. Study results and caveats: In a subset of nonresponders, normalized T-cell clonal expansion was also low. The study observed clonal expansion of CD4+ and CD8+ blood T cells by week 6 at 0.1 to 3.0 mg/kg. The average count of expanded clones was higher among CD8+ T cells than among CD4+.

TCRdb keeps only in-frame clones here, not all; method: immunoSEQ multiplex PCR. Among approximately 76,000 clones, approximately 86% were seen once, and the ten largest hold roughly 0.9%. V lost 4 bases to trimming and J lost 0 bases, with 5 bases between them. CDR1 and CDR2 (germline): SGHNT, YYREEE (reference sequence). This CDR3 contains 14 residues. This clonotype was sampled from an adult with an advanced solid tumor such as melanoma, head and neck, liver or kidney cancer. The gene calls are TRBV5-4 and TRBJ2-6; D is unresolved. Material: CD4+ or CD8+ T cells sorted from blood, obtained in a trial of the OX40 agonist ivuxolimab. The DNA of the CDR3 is TGTGCCAGCAGCCTCCTCTCTGGGGCCAACGTCCTGACTTTC. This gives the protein CASSLLSGANVLTF.